This T cell receptor (beta chain) was identified during a study of quantifying T cell responses using KT2 cells. Study at large: cDNA was made from DNase-treated RNA using alpha and beta constant primers. Under optimum conditions, T4 ligation efficiency was estimated at more than 9.5%.

KT2, a clone with a known TCR, was spiked into unfractionated PBMC. This clonotype was seen more than once but under ten times. Its antigen remains unidentified. Study-level results: At about one KT2 cell per 100,000 PBMC, KT2 sequences were still detected.

The V gene's germline CDR1 is LGHDT and CDR2 YNNKEL (reference sequence). J was trimmed by 10 bases and V by 3 bases; bases with no gene match: 9. The CDR3 has 14 amino acids. Each cDNA got a UMI-containing oligo ligated at its 3' end. First-round PCR used three to five cycles and beta primers RC1.1 and RC1.2 covering TRBC1 and TRBC2. Via MiXCR, TCRdb re-called the UMI-ligation and nested PCR reads, giving one row per CDR3 protein. This sample has some 48,000 distinct CDR3 sequences, with 11% found just once. Sequenced sample: PBMCs spiked with cells of the T cell clone KT2. The chain recombines TRBV3-1 with TRBJ1-1, with 9 nucleotides matching TRBD1. The clonotype comes from a human donor. CDR3 loop: CASSQRDRASGAFF. The CDR3 DNA is TGTGCCAGCAGCCAGCGGGACAGGGCTTCAGGAGCTTTCTTT.